These 2 T cell receptor beta chains came from one sample sequenced in a study of shared clonotypes between healthy human individuals (dated by TCRdb to about 2020). The method was the immunoSEQ multiplex PCR assay. This immuneACCESS table, as held by TCRdb, lists in-frame sequences with V and J called but not all clones. Of the missing ones, under half trace to an unresolved V gene in checked studies; the others have no known cause. Across this sample there are roughly 1,000,000 clones, with around 82% seen only once. The ten largest clones add up to 0.5% to 0.6% of the sample. Sequenced input: memory CD4+ T cells from PBMCs. The cell subset or site label for this specimen denotes: CD45RA-negative fraction. The receptor source for this set is a man aged 18 to 29 in good health. Some clones in this sample may be carry-over from other donors' samples.

A remark on this clone: Other DNA sequences from this sample encode an identical CDR3 as well. The chain carries TRBV18 and TRBJ2-7; 9 bases align to TRBD1. The length of the CDR3 is 15 residues. Germline V gene sequence: CDR1 KGHSH, CDR2 LQKENI. J gave up 4 bases and V 2 bases, and 6 bases lay outside the gene matches. The CDR3 loop is CASSPTGTGNYEQYF. CDR3 in DNA: TGTGCCAGCTCACCAACCGGGACAGGGAATTACGAGCAGTACTTC.

The sample holds one count of this clone. The chain carries TRBV28 and TRBJ1-4, with 10 bases matching TRBD1. CDR3 length equals 15 residues. V trimming: 6 bases; J trimming: 6 bases; junction bases outside the gene matches: 7. Germline V gene sequence: CDR1 MDHEN, CDR2 SYDVKM. CDR3 loop: CASSRGQGKDEKLFF. CDR3 coding DNA: TGTGCCAGCAGCCGGGGACAGGGGAAGGATGAAAAACTGTTTTTT.